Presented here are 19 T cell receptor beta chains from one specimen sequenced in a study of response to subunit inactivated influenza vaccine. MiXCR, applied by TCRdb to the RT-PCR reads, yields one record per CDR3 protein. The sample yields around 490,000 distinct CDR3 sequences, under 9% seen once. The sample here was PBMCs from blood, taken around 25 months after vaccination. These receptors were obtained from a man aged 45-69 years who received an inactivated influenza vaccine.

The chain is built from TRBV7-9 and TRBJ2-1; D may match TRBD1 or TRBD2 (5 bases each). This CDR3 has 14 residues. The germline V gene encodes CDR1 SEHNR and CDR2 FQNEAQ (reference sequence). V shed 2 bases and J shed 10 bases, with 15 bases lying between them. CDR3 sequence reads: CASSLLVRDHEQFF. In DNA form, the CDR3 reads TGTGCCAGCAGCTTATTGGTAAGGGACCACGAGCAGTTCTTC.

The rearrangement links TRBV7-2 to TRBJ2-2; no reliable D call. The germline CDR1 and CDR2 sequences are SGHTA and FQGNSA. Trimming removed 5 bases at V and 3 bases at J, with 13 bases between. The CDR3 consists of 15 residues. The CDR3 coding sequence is TGTGCCAGCAGCCATATGCTATCACACACCGGGGAGCTGTTTTTT. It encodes CASSHMLSHTGELFF. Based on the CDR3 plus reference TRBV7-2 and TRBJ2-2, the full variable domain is GAGVSQSPSNKVTEKGKDVELRCDPISGHTALYWYRQSLGQGLEFLIYFQGNSAPDKSGLPSDRFSAERTGGSVSTLTIQRTQQEDSAVYLCASSHMLSHTGELFFGEGSRLTVL.

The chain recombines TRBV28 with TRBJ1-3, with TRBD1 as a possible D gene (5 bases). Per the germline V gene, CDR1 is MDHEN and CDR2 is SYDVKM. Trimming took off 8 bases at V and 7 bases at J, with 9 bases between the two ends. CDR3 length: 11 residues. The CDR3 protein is CASSGLNTIYF. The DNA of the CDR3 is TGTGCCAGCTCGGGACTTAACACCATATATTTT.

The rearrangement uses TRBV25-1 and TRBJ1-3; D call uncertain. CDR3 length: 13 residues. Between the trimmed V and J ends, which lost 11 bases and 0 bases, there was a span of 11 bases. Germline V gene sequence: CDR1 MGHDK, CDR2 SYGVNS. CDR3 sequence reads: CASGRYSGNTIYF. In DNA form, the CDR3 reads TGTGCCTCCGGGAGATACTCTGGAAACACCATATATTTT.

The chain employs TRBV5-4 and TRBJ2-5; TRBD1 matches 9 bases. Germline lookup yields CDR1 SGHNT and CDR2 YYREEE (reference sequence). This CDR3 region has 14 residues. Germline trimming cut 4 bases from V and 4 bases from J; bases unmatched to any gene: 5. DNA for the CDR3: TGTGCCAGCAGCCGCGGGACAGGGTCAGAGACCCAGTACTTC. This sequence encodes CASSRGTGSETQYF.

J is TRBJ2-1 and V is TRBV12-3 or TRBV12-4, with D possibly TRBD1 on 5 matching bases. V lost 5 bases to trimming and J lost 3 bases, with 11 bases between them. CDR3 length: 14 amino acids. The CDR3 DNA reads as TGTGCCAGCAGTCCCCCCGGACACTACAATGAGCAGTTCTTC. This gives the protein CASSPPGHYNEQFF.

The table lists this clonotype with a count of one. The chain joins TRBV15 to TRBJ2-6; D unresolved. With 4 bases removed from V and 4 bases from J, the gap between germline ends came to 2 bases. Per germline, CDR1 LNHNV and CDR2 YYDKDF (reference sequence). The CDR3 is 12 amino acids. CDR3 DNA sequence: TGTGCCACCAGCAAGGGGGCCAACGTCCTGACTTTC. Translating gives CATSKGANVLTF.

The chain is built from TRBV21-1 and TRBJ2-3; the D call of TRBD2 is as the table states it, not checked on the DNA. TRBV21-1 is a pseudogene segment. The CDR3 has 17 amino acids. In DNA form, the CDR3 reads TGTGCCAGCAGCAAAGAGGAGAGTAGCGGGTTCACAGATACGCAGTATTTT. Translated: CASSKEESSGFTDTQYF.

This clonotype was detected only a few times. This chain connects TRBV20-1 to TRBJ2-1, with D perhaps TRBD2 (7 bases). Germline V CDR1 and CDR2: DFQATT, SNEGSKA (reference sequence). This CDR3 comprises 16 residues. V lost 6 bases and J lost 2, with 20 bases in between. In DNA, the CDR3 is TGCAGTGCAACGGGGGTCGGGGGGCACCCCTACAATGAGCAGTTCTTC. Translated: CSATGVGGHPYNEQFF.

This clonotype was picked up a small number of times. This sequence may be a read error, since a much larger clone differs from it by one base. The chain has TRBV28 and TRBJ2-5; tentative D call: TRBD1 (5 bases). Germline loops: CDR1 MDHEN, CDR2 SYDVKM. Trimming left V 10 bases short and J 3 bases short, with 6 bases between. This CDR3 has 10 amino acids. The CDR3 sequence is CATREETQYF. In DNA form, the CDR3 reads TGTGCCACCAGGGAAGAGACCCAGTACTTC.

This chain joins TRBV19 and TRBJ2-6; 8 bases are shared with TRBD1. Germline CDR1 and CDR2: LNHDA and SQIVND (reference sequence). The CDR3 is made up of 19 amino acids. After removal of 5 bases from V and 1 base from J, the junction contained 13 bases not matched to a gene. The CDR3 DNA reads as TGTGCCAGTAGTGCCCCTTGGACAGGGCGGACTTCTGGGGCCAACGTCCTGACTTTC. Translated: CASSAPWTGRTSGANVLTF.

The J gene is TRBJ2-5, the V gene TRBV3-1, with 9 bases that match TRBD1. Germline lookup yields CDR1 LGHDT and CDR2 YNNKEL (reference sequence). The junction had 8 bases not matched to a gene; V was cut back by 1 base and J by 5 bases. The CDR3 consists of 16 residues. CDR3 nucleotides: TGTGCCAGCAGCCAAGCTGGGGTCGGGACAGGGGAGACCCAGTACTTC. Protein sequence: CASSQAGVGTGETQYF.

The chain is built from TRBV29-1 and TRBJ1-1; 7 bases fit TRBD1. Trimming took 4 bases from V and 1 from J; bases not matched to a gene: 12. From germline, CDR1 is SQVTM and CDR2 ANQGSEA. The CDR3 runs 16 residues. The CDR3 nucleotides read TGCAGCGTTGTAGGGGGGCAGGGGGTGGGGAACACTGAAGCTTTCTTT. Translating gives CSVVGGQGVGNTEAFF.

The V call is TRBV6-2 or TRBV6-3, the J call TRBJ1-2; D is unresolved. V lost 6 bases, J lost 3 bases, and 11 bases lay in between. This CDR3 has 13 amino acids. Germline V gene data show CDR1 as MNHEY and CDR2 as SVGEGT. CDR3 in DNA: TGTGCCAGCAGGCCCTCCGGGGACTATGGCTACACCTTC. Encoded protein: CASRPSGDYGYTF.

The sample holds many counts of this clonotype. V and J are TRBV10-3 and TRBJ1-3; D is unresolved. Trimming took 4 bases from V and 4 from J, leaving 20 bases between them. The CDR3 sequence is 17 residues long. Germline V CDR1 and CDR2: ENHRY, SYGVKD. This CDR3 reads CAISGSDRRRSGNTIYF. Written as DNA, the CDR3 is TGTGCCATCAGTGGGTCTGATCGGAGGAGATCCGGAAACACCATATATTTT.

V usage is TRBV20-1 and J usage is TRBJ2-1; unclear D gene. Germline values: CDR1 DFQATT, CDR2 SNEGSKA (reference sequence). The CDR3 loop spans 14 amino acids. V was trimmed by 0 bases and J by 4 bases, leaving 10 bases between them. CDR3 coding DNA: TGCAGTGCTAGAGATCGGTATATTTACAATGAGCAGTTCTTC. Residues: CSARDRYIYNEQFF.

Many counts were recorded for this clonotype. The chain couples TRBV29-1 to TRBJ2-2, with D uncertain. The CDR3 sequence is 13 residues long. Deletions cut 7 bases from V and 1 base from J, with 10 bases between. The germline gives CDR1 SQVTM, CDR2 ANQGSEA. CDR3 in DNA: TGCAGCGGGATTCAGGAGAACACCGGGGAGCTGTTTTTT. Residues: CSGIQENTGELFF.

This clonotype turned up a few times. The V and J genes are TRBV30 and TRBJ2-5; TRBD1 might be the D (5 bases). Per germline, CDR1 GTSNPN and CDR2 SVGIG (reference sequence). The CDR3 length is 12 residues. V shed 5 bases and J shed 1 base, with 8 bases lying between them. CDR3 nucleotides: TGTGCCTGGTCAGGGTCCCAAGAGACCCAGTACTTC. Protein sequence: CAWSGSQETQYF.

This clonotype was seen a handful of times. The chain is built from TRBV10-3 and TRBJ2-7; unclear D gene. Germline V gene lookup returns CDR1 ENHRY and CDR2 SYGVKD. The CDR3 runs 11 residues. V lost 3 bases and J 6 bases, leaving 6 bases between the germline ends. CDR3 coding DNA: TGTGCCATCAGTGACTGGGCCGAGCAGTACTTC. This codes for CAISDWAEQYF.